This TCR beta chain was retrieved from a study of T cell responses to AZD1222 COVID-19 vaccine. The table came from immunoSEQ multiplex PCR; TCRdb's copy has only in-frame clones and leaves some out. The data contain about 93,000 clones, roughly 85% of them singletons. This CDR3 is built from 15 residues. This sample comprised peripheral blood, obtained on day 0 of AZD1222 vaccination. This clonotype was obtained from an adult in good health. The gene calls are TRBV21-1 and TRBJ1-4. TRBV21-1 counts as a pseudogene. CDR3 amino acids: CASSKAGVTNEKLFF. Written as DNA, the CDR3 is TGTGCCAGCAGCAAAGCGGGGGTAACTAATGAAAAACTGTTTTTT.